Described below is a single T cell receptor (beta chain) sequence and its context. The authors divided CD4+ cells into CD45RA+ naive and CD45RA-negative memory subsets. The authors loaded about 0.2 ug DNA, about 30,000 T cell genomes, into sorted-subset replicate PCRs. Libraries were prepared by immunoSEQ multiplex PCR; TCRdb keeps only in-frame clonotypes and omits some of them. Of more than 2,000,000 clones listed, 90% to 95% are singletons. This record belongs to a study of shared clonotypes between healthy human individuals. Study background: With ages of 18 to 49, the donors were a couple of women and a few men.

The CDR3 has 14 amino acids. Per germline, CDR1 MNHEY and CDR2 SVGAGI. Between the trimmed V and J ends, which lost 7 bases and 1 base, there was a span of 14 bases. This chain uses TRBV6-5 with TRBJ2-7; unclear D gene. The source is a man aged 18 to 30 in good health. Material: naive CD4+ T cells sorted from blood. As for subset: CD45RA+ positively selected. The CDR3 loop reads CASMLLGGSYEQYF. The CDR3 DNA is TGTGCCAGCATGCTGCTCGGCGGTTCCTACGAGCAGTACTTC.